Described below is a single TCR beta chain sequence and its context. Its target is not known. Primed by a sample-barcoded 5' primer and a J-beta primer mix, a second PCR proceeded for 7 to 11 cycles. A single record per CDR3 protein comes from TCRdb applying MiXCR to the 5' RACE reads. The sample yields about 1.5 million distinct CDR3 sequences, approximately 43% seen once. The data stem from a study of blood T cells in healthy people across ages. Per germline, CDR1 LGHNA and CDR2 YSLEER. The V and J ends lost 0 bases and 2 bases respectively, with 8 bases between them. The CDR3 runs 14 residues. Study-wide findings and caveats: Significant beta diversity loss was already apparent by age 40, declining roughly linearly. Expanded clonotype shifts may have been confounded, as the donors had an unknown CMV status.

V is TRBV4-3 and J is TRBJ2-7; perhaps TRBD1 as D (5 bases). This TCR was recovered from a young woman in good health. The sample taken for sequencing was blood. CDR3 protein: CASSQDVGPYEQYF. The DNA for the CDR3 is TGCGCCAGCAGCCAAGATGTGGGGCCCTACGAGCAGTACTTC.